This T cell receptor beta chain was captured in a study of blood T cell repertoires in COVID-19. In the study overall: Whether acute or convalescent, the COVID-19 samples came from the United States, Italy and Spain. T cells, B-cell-depleted T cells, or PBMCs supplied cDNA or gDNA.

The CDR3 extends over 11 amino acids. The V and J ends lost 6 bases and 3 bases respectively, with 8 bases between them. Germline V gives CDR1 SQVTM, CDR2 ANQGSEA. This clone was detected a few times. Original handling: It was from reference gene primer amplification that nucleated cell counts were estimated. Using immunoSEQ multiplex PCR, the repertoire was profiled, and TCRdb retains in-frame clones only, with some absent. That table is the source of V, J and clone size, and D and trimming were worked out from the DNA. The sample includes around 94,000 clones, around 73% seen only once; the top ten take about 9.6%.

The chain employs TRBV29-1 and TRBJ1-1; D gene unclear. The receptor comes from a man aged 55 to 70 with active or convalescent COVID-19. The specimen was peripheral blood. The CDR3 loop is CSVQSYTEAFF. CDR3 coding DNA: TGCAGCGTACAGAGCTACACTGAAGCTTTCTTT.